The rows below give T cell receptor beta chains drawn from one sample of a study of blood T cell repertoires in COVID-19. Libraries were prepared by immunoSEQ multiplex PCR; TCRdb keeps only in-frame clonotypes and omits some of them. The table has 110,000 to 150,000 clones, 87% seen once. The sequenced material came from PBMCs or T cells enriched from blood (not recorded which). These receptors all come from a man aged 55 to 69 who had recovered from COVID-19. Both conserved end residues are part of each CDR3. A D gene is named only where the DNA matches it firmly. The listing skips clone size in some rows; elsewhere it reads once, few, many or a size class.

TRBJ1-2,.,.,TRBV4-1,CASSQDPTDGQHYGYTF,TGCGCCAGCAGCCAAGACCCAACCGACGGACAGCACTATGGCTACACCTTC
TRBJ1-1,.,TRBD1,TRBV5-4,CASSPPGQPNTEAFF,TGTGCCAGCAGTCCACCGGGACAGCCGAACACTGAAGCTTTCTTT
TRBJ1-1,.,.,TRBV2,CASKVERGFKNTEAFF,TGTGCCAGCAAAGTTGAGCGTGGGTTTAAGAACACTGAAGCTTTCTTT
TRBJ2-5,.,TRBD2,TRBV2,CASRGRTRGETQYF,TGTGCCAGCAGGGGCCGGACTAGGGGAGAGACCCAGTACTTC
TRBJ1-5,.,.,TRBV28,CASSLWAPQGMTLPQHF,TGTGCCAGCAGTTTATGGGCCCCACAGGGAATGACGCTGCCCCAGCATTTT
TRBJ1-3,.,.,TRBV27,CASSLSYRAAFGNTIYF,TGTGCCAGCAGTTTATCATACAGGGCGGCCTTTGGAAACACCATATATTTT
TRBJ1-2,.,TRBD1,TRBV19,CASSQPGQGSTNYGYTF,TGTGCCAGTAGCCAGCCGGGACAGGGCTCCACTAACTATGGCTACACCTTC
TRBJ1-1,once,.,TRBV7-2,CAGGPEAFF,TGTGCTGGGGGCCCTGAAGCTTTCTTT
TRBJ1-6,few,.,TRBV6-6,CASSTRNSPLHF,TGTGCCAGCAGTACGAGGAATTCACCCCTCCACTTT
TRBJ1-5,once,.,TRBV28,CASSLGQGGSNQPQHF,TGTGCCAGCAGTTTGGGGCAGGGTGGTAGCAATCAGCCCCAGCATTTT
TRBJ2-7,.,.,TRBV5-5,CASSTSTRSREYF,TGTGCCAGCAGCACCTCCACCCGCTCCCGGGAGTACTTC
TRBJ2-7,.,.,TRBV28,CASSLRVAEQYF,TGTGCCAGCAGTTTGAGGGTTGCCGAGCAGTACTTC
TRBJ2-7,.,TRBD1,TRBV9,CASSPLTGSYEQYF,TGTGCCAGCAGCCCACTGACAGGGAGTTACGAGCAGTACTTC
TRBJ1-5,.,.,TRBV19,CASSTTARSNQPQHF,TGTGCCAGTAGTACGACAGCCCGAAGCAATCAGCCCCAGCATTTT
TRBJ1-1,few,.,TRBV18,CASSPYGGEAFF,TGTGCCAGCTCACCATATGGTGGCGAAGCTTTCTTT
TRBJ2-3,.,.,TRBV13,CASSLSTDTQYF,TGTGCCAGCAGCCTTAGCACAGATACGCAGTATTTT
TRBJ1-5,.,.,TRBV7-9,CASSLAQGSVPQHF,TGTGCCAGCAGCTTAGCGCAGGGTTCGGTGCCCCAGCATTTT
TRBJ2-7,.,TRBD2,TRBV11-2,CASSLGGGPGTYEQYF,TGTGCCAGCAGCTTAGGGGGAGGGCCAGGGACCTACGAGCAGTACTTC
TRBJ1-1,.,.,TRBV5-1,CASSLVGHINTEAFF,TGCGCCAGCAGCTTGGTGGGACACATAAACACTGAAGCTTTCTTT
TRBJ1-5,.,.,TRBV6-1,CASSEGVGGPQHF,TGTGCCAGCAGTGAAGGTGTGGGGGGGCCCCAGCATTTT
TRBJ1-5,.,TRBD1,TRBV5-1,CASSLGTGGDQPQHF,TGCGCCAGCAGCTTGGGTACAGGGGGAGATCAGCCCCAGCATTTT
TRBJ2-5,.,.,TRBV21-1,CASSLLGLAGEETQYF,TGTGCCAGCAGCCTACTGGGACTAGCGGGAGAAGAGACCCAGTACTTC
TRBJ1-2,.,TRBD1,TRBV6-5,CASSPPTGTGYGYTF,TGTGCCAGCAGTCCTCCGACAGGGACGGGCTATGGCTACACCTTC
TRBJ2-1,.,TRBD2,TRBV7-2,CASARGGPNEQFF,TGTGCCAGCGCCCGGGGGGGCCCCAATGAGCAGTTCTTC
TRBJ2-3,.,TRBD2,TRBV10-1,CASSESIGGIHTQYF,TGCGCCAGCAGTGAGTCTATCGGGGGGATACATACGCAGTATTTT
TRBJ2-7,once,.,TRBV6-5,CASSYTGPPYEQYF,TGTGCCAGCAGTTATACAGGTCCCCCCTACGAGCAGTACTTC
TRBJ2-1,.,.,TRBV7-9,CASTVRQGLEDEQFF,TGTGCCAGCACCGTACGGCAAGGCCTCGAGGATGAGCAGTTCTTC
TRBJ1-2,.,TRBD1,TRBV30,CAWSVQGVDGYTF,TGTGCCTGGAGTGTACAGGGGGTCGATGGCTACACCTTC
TRBJ2-1,few,.,TRBV24-1,CATSDGQPGAYNEQFF,TGTGCCACCAGTGATGGACAACCGGGGGCCTACAATGAGCAGTTCTTC
TRBJ1-3,.,.,TRBV13,CASSSHSFSGNTIYF,TGTGCCAGCAGCTCCCATAGCTTCTCTGGAAACACCATATATTTT
TRBJ1-4,.,TRBD1,TRBV28,CASSTTGGANEKLFF,TGTGCCAGCAGTACAACAGGGGGCGCGAATGAAAAACTGTTTTTT
TRBJ2-7,.,.,TRBV6-5,CASSSPGLSYEQYF,TGTGCCAGCAGTTCACCGGGACTTTCCTACGAGCAGTACTTC
TRBJ1-1,few,.,TRBV18,CASSLGGGTEAFF,TGTGCCAGCTCACTTGGGGGAGGAACTGAAGCTTTCTTT
TRBJ1-5,.,.,TRBV14,CASSENRPQHF,TGTGCCAGCAGCGAGAACCGGCCCCAGCATTTT
TRBJ2-7,.,TRBD1,TRBV4-1,CASSQQTGAYEQYF,TGCGCCAGCAGCCAACAAACAGGGGCCTACGAGCAGTACTTC
TRBJ1-5,.,.,TRBV12-3/TRBV12-4,CASRYTGNQPQHF,TGTGCCAGCAGGTATACAGGGAATCAGCCCCAGCATTTT
TRBJ1-5,.,.,TRBV19,CASSIRGRNQPQHF,TGTGCCAGTAGTATTAGGGGAAGGAATCAGCCCCAGCATTTT
TRBJ2-1,.,.,TRBV28,CASSLSTPSNEQFF,TGTGCCAGCAGTTTATCAACCCCCAGCAATGAGCAGTTCTTC
TRBJ2-2,.,TRBD2,TRBV7-3,CASRRTSGTTGELFF,TGTGCCAGCAGGCGGACTAGCGGGACTACCGGGGAGCTGTTTTTT
TRBJ2-2,.,.,TRBV7-9,CASSSYRTGELFF,TGTGCCAGCAGCTCCTACAGGACCGGGGAGCTGTTTTTT
TRBJ2-7,.,.,TRBV15,CATSRDLSYEQYF,TGTGCCACCAGCAGAGATTTATCCTACGAGCAGTACTTC
TRBJ1-6,.,.,TRBV6-4,CASSEEVYSPLHF,TGTGCCAGCAGTGAAGAGGTCTATTCACCCCTCCACTTT
TRBJ1-1,.,.,TRBV5-4,CASSLPGKNTEAFF,TGTGCCAGCAGCTTGCCAGGAAAGAACACTGAAGCTTTCTTT
TRBJ1-2,.,.,TRBV7-2,CASSARGNYGYTF,TGTGCCAGCAGCGCCAGGGGTAACTATGGCTACACCTTC
TRBJ1-6,.,.,TRBV5-1,CASSSVRDSPLHF,TGCGCCAGCAGCTCCGTCAGGGATTCACCCCTCCACTTT
TRBJ2-1,.,TRBD1,TRBV2,CASSNRGPEQFF,TGTGCCAGCAGCAACAGGGGACCTGAGCAGTTCTTC
TRBJ1-4,.,.,TRBV3-1/TRBV3-2,CASSQGRRQKLFF,TGTGCCAGCAGCCAAGGACGGAGGCAAAAACTGTTTTTT